The 30 T cell receptor beta chains reported below all come from one sample, sequenced in a study of T-cell memory formation after mild COVID-19. Each CDR3 protein gets one entry after TCRdb re-called the 5' RACE reads with MiXCR. The repertoire has about 140,000 distinct CDR3 sequences, roughly 24% of them found once; the top ten carry approximately 25%. The sequenced sample was PBMCs or a T cell subset sorted from them (not recorded which). These receptors were obtained from an adult woman who had mild COVID-19 (a few samples of this study predate the infection). Cell type and time point are not known.

V is TRBV6-5 and J is TRBJ1-1, with D possibly matching TRBD1 (6 bases). Germline CDR1 reads MNHEY; CDR2 reads SVGAGI. V dropped 0 bases and J dropped 0 bases, with 11 bases sitting between them. The CDR3 contains 16 residues. The chain's CDR3 is CASSYSAGAMNTEAFF. The CDR3 region has the DNA TGTGCCAGCAGTTACTCGGCAGGGGCGATGAACACTGAAGCTTTCTTT.

In its sample, this clonotype was seen a few times. This sequence joins TRBV30 and TRBJ2-7; a weak D match, TRBD2 (5 bases). Germline CDR1 reads GTSNPN; CDR2 reads SVGIG (reference sequence). The CDR3 loop spans 11 amino acids. V was pared by 5 bases and J by 3 bases, with 8 bases between. The CDR3 coding sequence is TGTGCCTGGGGAGCGGTCTACGAGCAGTACTTC. Its protein product is CAWGAVYEQYF.

V and J are TRBV7-2 and TRBJ2-7, with 7 bases matching TRBD2. The V gene's germline CDR1 is SGHTA and CDR2 FQGNSA. This CDR3 is built from 14 residues. Trimming at V came to 4 bases and at J to 3 bases, leaving 6 bases not matched to a gene. The CDR3 here is CASSSFGLDYEQYF. The CDR3 nucleotides are TGTGCCAGCAGCTCCTTTGGACTAGACTACGAGCAGTACTTC.

This clonotype was recorded a few times. The rearrangement links TRBV7-9 to TRBJ1-2; 7 nucleotides agree with TRBD1. The CDR3 length is 13 residues. V gave up 5 bases and J gave up 3 bases; unmatched junction bases: 3. The germline gives CDR1 SEHNR, CDR2 FQNEAQ (reference sequence). The CDR3 bases are TGTGCCAGCAGCGACCAGGGGGACTATGGCTACACCTTC. Translating gives CASSDQGDYGYTF.

This clonotype has a handful of counts. The V call is TRBV4-1, the J call TRBJ2-7, with a weak D call TRBD1 (6 bases). The CDR3 totals 18 residues. The V end lost 5 bases, the J end lost 4 bases, and 27 bases lay between the germline ends. Germline-derived CDR1 and CDR2 are MGHRA and YSYEKL. CDR3 sequence: CASSSYSSAGQNAYEQYF. CDR3 sequence (DNA): TGCGCCAGCAGCTCCTATTCTTCTGCAGGACAGAACGCTTACGAGCAGTACTTC.

This clonotype was picked up a small number of times. V usage is TRBV7-6 and J usage is TRBJ2-1; D is possibly TRBD1 (5 bases). The ends were cut back, 4 bases at V and 3 bases at J, with 13 bases in the middle. Germline-derived CDR1 and CDR2 are SGHVS and FNYEAQ. The CDR3 is 15 amino acids. The chain's CDR3 is CASSYRIGIYNEQFF. For the CDR3, the DNA is TGTGCCAGCAGCTACAGGATAGGGATCTACAATGAGCAGTTCTTC.

This clonotype was seen more than once but under ten times. The V and J genes are TRBV20-1 and TRBJ1-6; TRBD1 matches at 8 bases. The V gene end was trimmed by 6 bases and the J gene end by 6 bases; junction bases not matched to a gene: 10. The CDR3 spans 15 residues. Germline CDR1 is DFQATT and CDR2 is SNEGSKA (reference sequence). The CDR3 loop reads CSAKRGDRINSPLHF. The CDR3 nucleotides are TGCAGTGCCAAACGGGGGGACAGGATTAATTCACCCCTCCACTTT.

In its sample, this clonotype was seen a few times. The genes are TRBV7-2 and TRBJ2-5; the match to TRBD2 covers 9 bases. The CDR3 is 18 residues long. In germline, CDR1 is SGHTA, CDR2 FQGNSA. J was trimmed by 4 bases and V by 2 bases; bases with no gene match: 14. The CDR3 loop reads CASSLWLGQAGGRETQYF. The CDR3 DNA is TGTGCCAGCAGCTTATGGTTGGGGCAAGCGGGAGGAAGAGAGACCCAGTACTTC.

The chain links TRBV7-2 to TRBJ1-4; 8 positions agree with TRBD1. The CDR3 totals 16 residues. V gave up 4 bases and J gave up 8 bases; unmatched junction bases: 12. The germline gives CDR1 SGHTA, CDR2 FQGNSA. The CDR3: CASSSVQGAHSEKLFF. Here the CDR3 DNA reads TGTGCCAGCAGCTCGGTTCAGGGGGCGCACAGCGAAAAACTGTTTTTT.

The chain has TRBV7-9 and TRBJ2-7, with TRBD1 as a possible D gene (5 bases). Germline-derived CDR1 and CDR2 are SEHNR and FQNEAQ (reference sequence). V was pared by 1 base and J by 0 bases, with 16 bases between. The CDR3 extends over 17 amino acids. CDR3 loop: CASSLEALYQGSYEQYF. DNA of the CDR3: TGTGCCAGCAGCTTAGAGGCCCTGTACCAGGGCTCCTACGAGCAGTACTTC.

This clonotype appeared a few times. As DNA, the CDR3 is TGCAGCGTCGAACCGGGACAGGGCTTCAGAGAAGCTTTCTTT. Protein: CSVEPGQGFREAFF. The rearrangement joins TRBV29-1 to TRBJ1-1; 9 nucleotides agree with TRBD1. Unmatched junction bases numbered 13, after V lost 6 bases and J lost 8 bases. The CDR3 spans 14 residues. The germline V gene has CDR1 SQVTM and CDR2 ANQGSEA.

A few counts support this clonotype. V and J are TRBV3-1 and TRBJ1-1; 9 bases are shared with TRBD1. V shed 3 bases, J shed 4 bases, and the junction held 6 bases outside the gene matches. The CDR3 loop spans 15 amino acids. Germline V gene sequence: CDR1 LGHDT, CDR2 YNNKEL (reference sequence). The CDR3 spells CASSQEGTGFTEAFF. CDR3 sequence (DNA): TGTGCCAGCAGCCAGGAGGGGACAGGGTTCACTGAAGCTTTCTTT.

There are a few counts of this clonotype. The V and J genes are TRBV9 and TRBJ2-1, with 7 bases lining up with TRBD1. CDR1 and CDR2 (germline): SGDLS, YYNGEE. J lost 6 bases, V lost 2 bases, and 5 bases had no gene match. CDR3 length: 14 residues. In nucleotides, the CDR3 is TGTGCCAGCAGCGTTCCAGGGACAGCCAATGAGCAGTTCTTC. Translation gives CASSVPGTANEQFF.

V and J are TRBV6-2 or TRBV6-3 and TRBJ2-5; D gene uncertain. Germline loops: CDR1 MNHEY, CDR2 SVGEGT. CDR3 size: 11 residues. CDR3 coding DNA: TGTGCGGTGGGTGAAAAGGAGACCCAGTACTTC. Encoded protein: CAVGEKETQYF.

This sequence joins TRBV13 and TRBJ2-7; the match to TRBD1 covers 7 bases. The CDR3 has 14 residues. CDR1 and CDR2 from the germline V gene are PRHDT and FYEKMQ (reference sequence). Losses at the gene ends were 2 bases for V and 1 base for J; bases not matched to a gene: 2. The CDR3 region has the DNA TGTGCCAGCAGCTTATGGGACAGTTCCTACGAGCAGTACTTC. This codes for CASSLWDSSYEQYF. Using reference TRBV13 and TRBJ2-7 for the parts outside the CDR3, the full variable domain is AAGVIQSPRHLIKEKRETATLKCYPIPRHDTVYWYQQGPGQDPQFLISFYEKMQSDKGSIPDRFSAQQFSDYHSELNMSSLELGDSALYFCASSLWDSSYEQYFGPGTRLTVT.

This clonotype has just a few counts. The chain couples TRBV9 to TRBJ1-1; tentative D call: TRBD1 (6 bases). The ends were cut back, 0 bases at V and 1 base at J, with 10 bases in the middle. The CDR3 covers 15 residues. Germline V lookup: CDR1 SGDLS, CDR2 YYNGEE. The DNA of the CDR3 is TGTGCCAGCAGCGTAGGACAGGCCGGGAACACTGAAGCTTTCTTT. As protein: CASSVGQAGNTEAFF.

There are a few counts of this clonotype. This chain uses TRBV27 with TRBJ2-3; 9 bases match TRBD2. This CDR3 has 20 residues. CDR1 is MNHEY and CDR2 is SMNVEV in the germline V gene (reference sequence). V lost 4 bases to trimming and J lost 1 base; unmatched junction nucleotides: 18. The CDR3 DNA reads as TGTGCCAGCAGTTCTCTGGTTTGGCTAGCGGGGCAACGACGCACAGATACGCAGTATTTT. Residues: CASSSLVWLAGQRRTDTQYF.

In its sample, this clonotype was seen a few times. The chain couples TRBV14 to TRBJ1-3, with unresolved D. The CDR3 has 15 amino acids. Germline values: CDR1 SGHDN, CDR2 FVKESK. V was clipped by 1 base and J by 2 bases, with 9 bases between them. CDR3 sequence reads: CASSQGSVTGNTIYF. As DNA, the CDR3 is TGTGCCAGCAGCCAAGGGAGTGTCACTGGAAACACCATATATTTT.

This clonotype was observed a handful of times. The chain employs TRBV12-3 or TRBV12-4 and TRBJ2-7; D call uncertain. The CDR3 contains 13 residues. The V end lost 6 bases, the J end lost 5 bases, and 14 bases lay between the germline ends. CDR3 DNA sequence: TGTGCCAGCAGGGAAGTAGGGTTGGACGAGCAGTACTTC. Its protein is CASREVGLDEQYF.

This clonotype was recorded a few times. The chain is built from TRBV7-8 and TRBJ2-1, with D possibly matching TRBD2 (7 bases). Between the trimmed V and J ends, which lost 5 bases and 0 bases, there was a span of 17 bases. This CDR3 is 17 amino acids long. Germline V CDR1 and CDR2: SGHVS, FQNEAQ. The CDR3 sequence: CASSPAEGGPSYNEQFF. The CDR3 DNA follows: TGTGCCAGCAGCCCGGCAGAGGGGGGGCCCTCCTACAATGAGCAGTTCTTC.

The chain is built from TRBV21-1 and TRBJ1-5; the table's D call, TRBD1, was not checked against the DNA. TRBV21-1 is a recognized pseudogene. This CDR3 spans 17 amino acids. CDR3 loop: CASSKGCGRDRNQPQHF. The CDR3 DNA reads TGTGCCAGCAGCAAAGGATGTGGCAGGGACCGCAATCAGCCCCAGCATTTT.

The count of this clonotype is one. The rearrangement links TRBV4-1 to TRBJ2-3; D is ambiguous. Trimming took off 1 base at V and 0 bases at J, with 8 bases between the two ends. The CDR3 is made up of 15 amino acids. CDR1 and CDR2 (germline): MGHRA, YSYEKL. CDR3 in amino acids: CASSQALRSTDTQYF. DNA for the CDR3: TGCGCCAGCAGCCAAGCCCTTCGTAGCACAGATACGCAGTATTTT.

The chain carries TRBV7-9 and TRBJ1-2; no clear D. V dropped 0 bases and J dropped 8 bases, with 7 bases sitting between them. The CDR3 loop spans 12 amino acids. CDR1 and CDR2 from the germline V gene are SEHNR and FQNEAQ (reference sequence). The CDR3 nucleotides read TGTGCCAGCAGCTTAGCGCAGGAGGGCTACACCTTC. It encodes CASSLAQEGYTF. The whole variable domain, remainder taken from reference TRBV7-9 and TRBJ1-2, is DTGVSQNPRHKITKRGQNVTFRCDPISEHNRLYWYRQTLGQGPEFLTYFQNEAQLEKSRLLSDRFSAERPKGSFSTLEIQRTEQGDSAMYLCASSLAQEGYTFGSGTRLTVV.

The V and J genes are TRBV12-3 or TRBV12-4 and TRBJ2-3; the D gene is possibly TRBD2 (5 bases). V was cut by 5 bases and J by 5 bases, with 20 bases left in between. There are 16 residues in the CDR3. DNA for the CDR3: TGTGCCAGCAGTCAACCGGGGTGGGTTCCACAAGATACGCAGTATTTT. Protein: CASSQPGWVPQDTQYF.

J is TRBJ2-1 and V is TRBV24-1, with D possibly TRBD2 on 5 matching bases. V was clipped by 7 bases and J by 6 bases, with 12 bases between them. The CDR3 sequence is 13 residues long. Germline V gives CDR1 KGHDR, CDR2 SFDVKD. CDR3 in amino acids: CATSEGLVNEQFF. The CDR3 coding sequence is TGTGCCACCAGCGAGGGCCTAGTCAATGAGCAGTTCTTC.

The chain joins TRBV4-2 to TRBJ2-7; 8 bases line up with TRBD2. V lost 2 bases and J lost 5; bases outside the gene matches: 5. The V gene's germline CDR1 is LGHNA and CDR2 YNFKEQ. The length of the CDR3 is 14 residues. The CDR3 loop is CASSQMGLVHEQYF. The CDR3 DNA follows: TGTGCCAGCAGCCAAATGGGACTAGTCCACGAGCAGTACTTC.

The rearrangement uses TRBV30 and TRBJ2-3, with 8 bases aligning to TRBD2. Germline V gives CDR1 GTSNPN, CDR2 SVGIG (reference sequence). V was pared by 0 bases and J by 2 bases, with 7 bases of the junction left unmatched. The CDR3 length is 16 residues. The CDR3 loop is CAWSVRVAGPTDTQYF. The CDR3 DNA sequence: TGTGCCTGGAGTGTACGAGTAGCGGGGCCCACAGATACGCAGTATTTT.

This clonotype was seen many times. The chain carries TRBV20-1 and TRBJ2-1, with D perhaps matching TRBD2 (6 bases). Germline V CDR1 and CDR2: DFQATT, SNEGSKA (reference sequence). The length of the CDR3 is 17 residues. Trimming pared 0 bases from V and 1 base from J, leaving 16 bases between. The CDR3: CSARDLPRDSSYNEQFF. The CDR3 bases are TGCAGTGCTAGAGACTTACCCCGGGACTCGTCCTACAATGAGCAGTTCTTC.

The chain couples TRBV12-3 or TRBV12-4 to TRBJ2-7; D is uncertain. This CDR3 is built from 13 residues. Trimming cost V 6 bases and J 0 bases, with 9 bases left between them. Here the CDR3 reads CASSSRNSYEQYF. Written as DNA, the CDR3 is TGTGCCAGCAGCTCCCGAAACTCCTACGAGCAGTACTTC.

This clonotype occurred a few times. This chain uses TRBV5-4 with TRBJ2-1, with TRBD2 as a possible D gene (6 bases). The V gene lost 7 bases and the J gene lost 4 bases, with 18 bases spanning the gap. CDR1 is SGHNT and CDR2 is YYREEE in the germline V gene (reference sequence). CDR3 length: 15 amino acids. CDR3 loop: CASGPPAGSYNEQFF. The CDR3 DNA is TGTGCCAGCGGCCCCCCAGCGGGTTCTTACAATGAGCAGTTCTTC.